These 32 T cell receptor beta chains came from one sample sequenced in a study of blood T cells in healthy people across ages. The use of a sample-barcoded 5' primer and a J-beta primer mix characterized a second PCR of roughly 6 to 12 cycles. In TCRdb, the 5' RACE reads were re-called with MiXCR into one record per CDR3 protein. The data hold approximately 600,000 distinct CDR3 sequences, with roughly 50% observed a single time. The material sequenced was blood. The receptor set was obtained from a man aged 55 to 70 in good health.

This chain joins TRBV20-1 and TRBJ2-7; D unresolved. TRBJ2-5 explains the end of the DNA better; the J call may be wrong. The CDR3 runs to 13 residues. The germline gives CDR1 DFQATT, CDR2 SNEGSKA (reference sequence). The CDR3 nucleotides are TGCAGTGCTAGAGAGATAGGGAAAGAGACCCAGTACTTC. Translation gives CSAREIGKETQYF.

This chain connects TRBV4-2 to TRBJ2-2; 11 bases match TRBD2. This CDR3 spans 19 amino acids. J was trimmed by 4 bases and V by 0 bases; bases with no gene match: 10. Germline V lookup: CDR1 LGHNA, CDR2 YNFKEQ. The CDR3 protein is CASSQDEVAGGLGTGELFF. Here the CDR3 DNA reads TGTGCCAGCAGCCAAGACGAGGTAGCGGGGGGGCTGGGCACCGGGGAGCTGTTTTTT.

The gene calls are TRBV10-3 and TRBJ2-1, with 7 positions matching TRBD2. The end of the DNA fits TRBJ2-7 better, so the J call may be wrong. There are 15 residues in the CDR3. Germline CDR1 reads ENHRY; CDR2 reads SYGVKD. The CDR3 sequence: CAIRGAGSSYNEQYF. The CDR3 region has the DNA TGTGCCATCAGGGGAGCGGGGAGCTCCTACAATGAGCAGTACTTC.

The V and J genes are TRBV5-1 and TRBJ2-3; possible D gene TRBD2, 6 bases. CDR1 is SGHRS and CDR2 is YFSETQ in the germline V gene. The ends were cut back, 0 bases at V and 1 base at J, with 12 bases in the middle. The CDR3 runs to 16 residues. This chain's CDR3 is CASSLGTGGGTDTQYF. The CDR3 DNA reads as TGCGCCAGCAGCTTGGGGACCGGGGGAGGCACAGATACGCAGTATTTT.

The rearrangement uses TRBV6-5 and TRBJ1-2; 7 bases line up with TRBD1. V lost 6 bases, J lost 4 bases, and 11 bases stayed unmatched. CDR1 is MNHEY, CDR2 SVGAGI, per germline. The CDR3 covers 15 residues. This CDR3 reads CASRRDTGDAYGYTF. For the CDR3, the DNA is TGTGCCAGCAGACGAGATACAGGGGATGCCTATGGCTACACCTTC.

The chain recombines TRBV5-6 with TRBJ2-3; D uncertain. With 4 bases removed from V and 4 bases from J, the gap between germline ends came to 13 bases. This CDR3 is 14 amino acids long. Germline V lookup: CDR1 SGHDT, CDR2 YYEEEE. The CDR3 coding sequence is TGTGCCAGCAGCCTCCAGACTTGGGCAGATACGCAGTATTTT. The encoded protein is CASSLQTWADTQYF.

The rearrangement joins TRBV20-1 to TRBJ2-1; the match to TRBD2 covers 8 bases. The CDR3 totals 18 residues. The trim removed 0 bases at V and 9 bases at J, leaving 19 bases unmatched. Germline loops: CDR1 DFQATT, CDR2 SNEGSKA (reference sequence). CDR3 loop: CSARDREGRGGRLAEQFF. DNA of the CDR3: TGCAGTGCTAGAGATAGGGAAGGACGGGGGGGGAGGTTGGCTGAGCAGTTCTTC.

V gene TRBV10-2 combines with J gene TRBJ2-7; 7 bases match TRBD1. CDR1 and CDR2 (germline): WSHSY, SAAADI. V trimming: 7 bases; J trimming: 1 base; junction bases outside the gene matches: 7. The CDR3 spans 14 residues. CDR3: CASKRGRESYEQYF. The DNA for the CDR3 is TGCGCCAGCAAGAGGGGGCGCGAATCCTACGAGCAGTACTTC.

V usage is TRBV28 and J usage is TRBJ2-1; 10 bases fit TRBD1. Germline CDR1 reads MDHEN; CDR2 reads SYDVKM. The CDR3 length is 18 residues. V lost 5 bases to trimming and J lost 3 bases; unmatched junction nucleotides: 13. The CDR3 protein is CASSPRDRGLTFYNEQFF. The CDR3, as DNA: TGTGCCAGCAGTCCCCGGGACAGGGGTTTGACTTTCTACAATGAGCAGTTCTTC. Drawing the rest from reference TRBV28 and TRBJ2-1, the complete variable domain is DVKVTQSSRYLVKRTGEKVFLECVQDMDHENMFWYRQDPGLGLRLIYFSYDVKMKEKGDIPEGYSVSREKKERFSLILESASTNQTSMYLCASSPRDRGLTFYNEQFFGPGTRLTVL.

This clonotype came up a few times. The chain links TRBV5-1 to TRBJ2-6; 9 bases line up with TRBD1. Germline V gene sequence: CDR1 SGHRS, CDR2 YFSETQ. This CDR3 is built from 17 residues. V trimming: 5 bases; J trimming: 3 bases; junction bases outside the gene matches: 9. The chain's CDR3 is CASSTGTGLSGANVLTF. In DNA form, the CDR3 reads TGCGCCAGCAGTACCGGGACAGGGCTAAGTGGGGCCAACGTCCTGACTTTC.

This clonotype has only a few counts. CDR3 sequence reads: CASSRDREGGYTF. CDR3 DNA sequence: TGCGCCAGCAGCCGGGACAGGGAAGGCGGCTACACCTTC. V gene TRBV5-1 combines with J gene TRBJ1-2; 9 bases are a match to TRBD1. This CDR3 has 13 amino acids. Germline V gives CDR1 SGHRS, CDR2 YFSETQ. V dropped 4 bases and J dropped 8; count of bases not matched to a gene: 6.

The V and J genes are TRBV20-1 and TRBJ2-1, with D possibly TRBD2 on 7 matching bases. The germline V and J ends were trimmed by 6 bases and 0 bases, with 18 bases remaining between them. The CDR3 runs to 16 residues. Germline CDR1 reads DFQATT; CDR2 reads SNEGSKA (reference sequence). The CDR3 DNA reads as TGCAGTGCAAACCCTAGGGGGGGTGGCTCCTACAATGAGCAGTTCTTC. This gives the protein CSANPRGGGSYNEQFF.

This clonotype was picked up a small number of times. The rearrangement uses TRBV2 and TRBJ1-2; D is unclear. V was pared by 5 bases and J by 8 bases, with 12 bases between. The CDR3 is 12 residues long. In germline, CDR1 is SNHLY, CDR2 FYNNEI. The CDR3 here is CASSTHSGGYTF. In DNA form, the CDR3 reads TGTGCCAGCAGTACCCACAGCGGCGGCTACACCTTC.

The gene calls are TRBV18 and TRBJ2-7; D is perhaps TRBD1 (5 bases). The J call may not be correct, given that the DNA end is closer to TRBJ2-5. The CDR3 spans 14 residues. Germline-derived CDR1 and CDR2 are KGHSH and LQKENI. This chain's CDR3 is CASSPPRTSETQYF. As DNA, the CDR3 is TGTGCCAGCTCACCTCCCCGGACAAGTGAGACCCAGTACTTC.

The chain uses TRBV2 and TRBJ1-2; D unresolved. Germline V lookup: CDR1 SNHLY, CDR2 FYNNEI. Trimming took 0 bases from V and 5 from J, leaving 7 bases between them. This CDR3 has 13 amino acids. The CDR3 here is CASSEAGVYGYTF. The CDR3 DNA reads as TGTGCCAGCAGTGAAGCGGGCGTATATGGCTACACCTTC.

The rearrangement joins TRBV12-3 or TRBV12-4 to TRBJ1-2; D may be TRBD1 (6 bases). The germline V and J ends were trimmed by 5 bases and 8 bases, with 24 bases remaining between them. This CDR3 is built from 16 residues. CDR3 protein: CASSPQAGHLKWGYTF. CDR3 in DNA: TGTGCCAGCAGTCCCCAGGCGGGACACCTTAAGTGGGGCTACACCTTC.

The rearrangement uses TRBV20-1 and TRBJ2-3, with 7 bases lining up with TRBD2. V shed 2 bases and J 4 bases; nucleotides not matched to a gene: 6. The CDR3 runs to 14 residues. From germline, CDR1 is DFQATT and CDR2 SNEGSKA (reference sequence). As DNA, the CDR3 is TGCAGTGCTAGAAGCCGGGGGGTGTCAGATACGCAGTATTTT. Translation: CSARSRGVSDTQYF.

This clonotype turned up a few times. The chain carries TRBV29-1 and TRBJ1-2; no firm D call. Germline CDR1 and CDR2: SQVTM and ANQGSEA. The CDR3 consists of 11 residues. V dropped 4 bases and J dropped 4 bases, with 7 bases sitting between them. The CDR3 nucleotides read TGCAGCGTTGGTAGAGTCTATGGCTACACCTTC. Amino acid sequence: CSVGRVYGYTF.

This chain links TRBV7-2 with TRBJ1-2; tentative D call: TRBD1 (5 bases). The CDR3 covers 15 residues. Per germline, CDR1 SGHTA and CDR2 FQGNSA. V dropped 0 bases and J dropped 4 bases, with 12 bases sitting between them. In DNA, the CDR3 is TGTGCCAGCAGCTTAGCTCCACCCGGGACCTATGGCTACACCTTC. Translating it yields CASSLAPPGTYGYTF.

The chain recombines TRBV14 with TRBJ2-5; D gene ambiguous. Germline V gene data show CDR1 as SGHDN and CDR2 as FVKESK. V was shortened by 2 bases and J by 2 bases, with 6 bases between the two germline ends. CDR3 size: 13 residues. CDR3 coding DNA: TGTGCCAGCAGCCAATACGTTCAAGAGACCCAGTACTTC. This encodes CASSQYVQETQYF.

The J gene is TRBJ2-3, the V gene TRBV20-1; possibly TRBD1 for D (5 bases). V dropped 4 bases and J dropped 6 bases, with 11 bases sitting between them. The CDR3 runs 12 residues. Germline CDR1 and CDR2: DFQATT and SNEGSKA (reference sequence). CDR3 region: CSAIIQEDTQYF. CDR3 DNA: TGCAGTGCTATCATACAGGAGGATACGCAGTATTTT.

This clonotype came up a few times. CDR3 DNA: TGTGCCATCAGTCCGGGACAGGGAAGCAATCAGCCCCAGCATTTT. As protein: CAISPGQGSNQPQHF. This chain connects TRBV10-3 to TRBJ1-5, with 9 bases fitting TRBD1. The germline V gene has CDR1 ENHRY and CDR2 SYGVKD. This CDR3 spans 15 amino acids. The trim removed 5 bases at V and 1 base at J, leaving 3 bases unmatched.

The sample holds a few counts of this clonotype. The J gene is TRBJ2-1, the V gene TRBV5-1; maybe TRBD1 (6 bases). Trimming shortened V by 5 bases and J by 3 bases, and 6 bases separated the two germline ends. Germline assignment: CDR1 SGHRS and CDR2 YFSETQ. This CDR3 spans 12 amino acids. CDR3 loop: CASRDSYNEQFF. DNA for the CDR3: TGCGCCAGCAGGGACAGCTACAATGAGCAGTTCTTC.

The chain uses TRBV4-1 and TRBJ2-5; D may be TRBD2 (6 bases). The J call is doubtful: the DNA matches TRBJ2-7 better. The CDR3 contains 18 residues. CDR1 and CDR2 from the germline V gene are MGHRA and YSYEKL. This chain's CDR3 is CASSQDRGTGTRSFEQYF. DNA for the CDR3: TGCGCCAGCAGCCAAGATCGGGGGACCGGGACTCGCAGCTTCGAGCAGTACTTC.

The J gene is TRBJ1-5, the V gene TRBV15; TRBD1 might be the D (6 bases). Germline lookup yields CDR1 LNHNV and CDR2 YYDKDF (reference sequence). V gave up 0 bases and J gave up 4 bases, with 16 bases separating them. This CDR3 spans 17 amino acids. The CDR3 loop reads CATSRDHLGADNQPQHF. CDR3 DNA: TGTGCCACCAGCAGAGACCATTTGGGGGCAGATAATCAGCCCCAGCATTTT.

The J gene is TRBJ1-2, the V gene TRBV5-1; D is undetermined. CDR1 and CDR2 (germline): SGHRS, YFSETQ. This CDR3 comprises 12 residues. Trimming removed 0 bases at V and 6 bases at J, with 6 bases between. The DNA for the CDR3 is TGCGCCAGCAGCTTGGAGACGCATGGCTACACCTTC. It specifies CASSLETHGYTF.

The chain recombines TRBV2 with TRBJ1-5, with 9 positions matching TRBD1. The ends lost 4 bases at V and 5 bases at J; junction bases unmatched: 6. This CDR3 has 15 residues. CDR1 SNHLY and CDR2 FYNNEI come from the germline V gene. CDR3 coding DNA: TGTGCCAGCAGTGGGGGACAGGGCCCCTATCAGCCCCAGCATTTT. Translating it yields CASSGGQGPYQPQHF.

The rearrangement links TRBV15 to TRBJ2-7, with TRBD2 as a possible D gene (5 bases). The CDR3 consists of 15 residues. V lost 0 bases, J lost 0 bases, and 9 bases lay in between. Per the germline V gene, CDR1 is LNHNV and CDR2 is YYDKDF (reference sequence). The DNA of the CDR3 is TGTGCCACCAGCAGAGATCGGGGAAGCTCCTACGAGCAGTACTTC. This encodes CATSRDRGSSYEQYF.

This sequence joins TRBV10-1 and TRBJ2-3; possibly TRBD2 for D (5 bases). With 6 bases removed from V and 2 bases from J, the gap between germline ends came to 12 bases. Germline V gives CDR1 WNHNN, CDR2 SYGVQD (reference sequence). This CDR3 comprises 14 residues. CDR3 loop: CASSHRGTTDTQYF. CDR3 sequence (DNA): TGCGCCAGCAGCCACCGGGGAACCACAGATACGCAGTATTTT.

The chain employs TRBV18 and TRBJ2-5, with 7 positions matching TRBD2. Germline trimming cut 2 bases from V and 4 bases from J; bases unmatched to any gene: 10. CDR1 is KGHSH and CDR2 is LQKENI in the germline V gene. The CDR3 sequence is 16 residues long. CDR3 amino acids: CASSPFQGGEGETQYF. The CDR3 DNA sequence: TGTGCCAGCTCACCATTCCAGGGAGGGGAAGGAGAGACCCAGTACTTC.

This chain links TRBV3-1 with TRBJ2-2, with D uncertain. CDR3 length: 11 residues. Germline loops: CDR1 LGHDT, CDR2 YNNKEL (reference sequence). V was pared by 6 bases and J by 6 bases, with 5 bases between. The chain's CDR3 is CASRTAGELFF. In DNA, the CDR3 is TGTGCCAGCAGGACTGCCGGGGAGCTGTTTTTT.

The chain has TRBV2 and TRBJ1-2; D is unclear. The V gene lost 0 bases and the J gene lost 8 bases, with 7 bases spanning the gap. Germline-derived CDR1 and CDR2 are SNHLY and FYNNEI. The CDR3 extends over 12 amino acids. The CDR3 DNA reads as TGTGCCAGCAGTGAAGCGTTGGGGGGCTACACCTTC. This encodes CASSEALGGYTF.